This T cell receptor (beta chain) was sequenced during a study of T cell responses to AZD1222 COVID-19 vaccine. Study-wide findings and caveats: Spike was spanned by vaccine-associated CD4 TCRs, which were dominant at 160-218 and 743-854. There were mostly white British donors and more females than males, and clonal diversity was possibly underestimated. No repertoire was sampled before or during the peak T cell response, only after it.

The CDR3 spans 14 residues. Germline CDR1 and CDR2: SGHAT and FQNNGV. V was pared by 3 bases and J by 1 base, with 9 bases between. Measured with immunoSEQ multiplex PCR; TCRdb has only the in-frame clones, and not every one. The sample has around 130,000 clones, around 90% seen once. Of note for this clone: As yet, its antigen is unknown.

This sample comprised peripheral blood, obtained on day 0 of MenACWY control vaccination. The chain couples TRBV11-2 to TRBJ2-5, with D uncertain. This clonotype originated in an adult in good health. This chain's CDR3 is CASSFQWGQETQYF. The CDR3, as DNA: TGTGCCAGCAGCTTTCAGTGGGGCCAAGAGACCCAGTACTTC.